Following are 21 T cell receptor beta chains from one sample sequenced in a study of patients and donors after allogeneic stem cell transplantation. Each CDR3 protein is one row after TCRdb ran MiXCR on the RT-PCR reads. The data show approximately 250,000 distinct CDR3 sequences, 11% to 15% seen once. Sequenced input: blood, either unsorted or a sorted T cell fraction (not recorded which). These receptors all stem from a human donor who was either an allogeneic HSCT recipient or a stem cell or donor lymphocyte infusion donor (not recorded which). It is not recorded whose cells these are; they may come from a transplant donor.

This clonotype was counted many times. The chain recombines TRBV4-3 with TRBJ1-5; D not resolved. Trimming pared 0 bases from V and 5 bases from J, leaving 11 bases between. The CDR3 is 15 amino acids. Germline-derived CDR1 and CDR2 are LGHNA and YSLEER. DNA of the CDR3: TGCGCCAGCAGCCAAGAGTTGAACGGTTATCAGCCCCAGCATTTT. Translation gives CASSQELNGYQPQHF.

This clonotype was recorded a few times. The gene calls are TRBV25-1 and TRBJ1-1, with D perhaps TRBD1 (5 bases). The CDR3 is 13 amino acids. Germline V gene data show CDR1 as MGHDK and CDR2 as SYGVNS. Between the trimmed V and J ends, which lost 7 bases and 5 bases, there was a span of 14 bases. The CDR3 reads CASNLGGGTEAFF. The CDR3, as DNA: TGTGCCAGCAATTTGGGGGGTGGAACTGAAGCTTTCTTT. The full variable domain, in which reference TRBV25-1 and TRBJ1-1 provide the parts outside the CDR3, is EADIYQTPRYLVIGTGKKITLECSQTMGHDKMYWYQQDPGMELHLIHYSYGVNSTEKGDLSSESTVSRIRTEHFPLTLESARPSHTSQYLCASNLGGGTEAFFGQGTRLTVV.

This clonotype was found a few times. The gene calls are TRBV20-1 and TRBJ2-1; maybe TRBD1 (5 bases). This CDR3 has 11 residues. V lost 1 base, J lost 9 bases, and 7 bases lay in between. From germline, CDR1 is DFQATT and CDR2 SNEGSKA (reference sequence). The CDR3 is CSARGGLEQFF. DNA of the CDR3: TGCAGTGCTAGAGGGGGCCTTGAGCAGTTCTTC.

This clonotype showed up many times. The chain joins TRBV20-1 to TRBJ1-4; 9 bases line up with TRBD1. CDR1 DFQATT and CDR2 SNEGSKA come from the germline V gene (reference sequence). V lost 5 bases to trimming and J lost 8 bases; unmatched junction nucleotides: 12. This CDR3 contains 15 residues. CDR3 nucleotide sequence: TGCAGTGCTGGCCGAAAAACAGGGGGCTGGGAAAAACTGTTTTTT. Translation: CSAGRKTGGWEKLFF.

This clonotype was seen many times. The chain is built from TRBV2 and TRBJ2-1; D could derive from TRBD1 or TRBD2 (5 bases each). Deletions cut 6 bases from V and 5 bases from J, with 17 bases between. The CDR3 extends over 15 amino acids. Per germline, CDR1 SNHLY and CDR2 FYNNEI. Here the CDR3 reads CASRVSGTPDNEQFF. The CDR3 bases are TGTGCCAGCAGGGTCTCCGGGACCCCAGACAATGAGCAGTTCTTC.

This clonotype appeared many times. The rearrangement uses TRBV5-6 and TRBJ1-2; 7 bases align to TRBD1. This CDR3 spans 14 amino acids. The germline gives CDR1 SGHDT, CDR2 YYEEEE. Germline trimming cut 0 bases from V and 7 bases from J; bases unmatched to any gene: 6. CDR3: CASSLGQGIRGYTF. As DNA, the CDR3 is TGTGCCAGCAGCTTGGGACAGGGAATTCGTGGCTACACCTTC.

The genes are TRBV4-2 and TRBJ1-2; 11 nucleotides line up with TRBD1. CDR1 and CDR2 (germline): LGHNA, YNFKEQ. V lost 4 bases and J lost 2; bases outside the gene matches: 6. This CDR3 spans 16 amino acids. CDR3: CASSPRGQGGNYGYTF. The CDR3 DNA follows: TGTGCCAGCAGCCCCAGGGGACAGGGGGGAAACTATGGCTACACCTTC.

The genes are TRBV20-1 and TRBJ2-1; 8 nucleotides agree with TRBD2. V was pared by 5 bases and J by 9 bases, with 9 bases of the junction left unmatched. Germline-derived CDR1 and CDR2 are DFQATT and SNEGSKA (reference sequence). This CDR3 comprises 13 residues. The CDR3 loop reads CSALRGGASEQFF. The CDR3, as DNA: TGCAGTGCTCTCCGGGGGGGTGCGAGTGAGCAGTTCTTC.

V is TRBV5-1 and J is TRBJ2-3; tentatively, D is TRBD1 (6 bases). In germline, CDR1 is SGHRS, CDR2 YFSETQ. V shed 1 base and J shed 1 base, with 13 bases lying between them. The CDR3 sequence is 16 residues long. The CDR3 coding sequence is TGCGCCAGCAGCTTGAGACAGGTTGAAGGCACAGATACGCAGTATTTT. Its protein is CASSLRQVEGTDTQYF.

This clonotype was seen only a few times. The V and J genes are TRBV24-1 and TRBJ2-7; 7 bases align to TRBD2. This CDR3 region has 14 residues. V shed 4 bases, J shed 6 bases, and the junction held 8 bases outside the gene matches. CDR1 is KGHDR and CDR2 is SFDVKD in the germline V gene. The CDR3, as DNA: TGTGCCACCAGTGACCACCTGACTAGCACCGAGCAGTACTTC. Protein: CATSDHLTSTEQYF.

This clonotype was found a few times. The CDR3 DNA sequence: TGTGCCAGCAGTGACTCCGGTAGCGGGGGGGCCCATGAGCAGTTCTTC. It translates to CASSDSGSGGAHEQFF. The chain couples TRBV6-4 to TRBJ2-1; TRBD2 agrees at 11 bases. The CDR3 loop spans 16 amino acids. Per germline, CDR1 MRHNA and CDR2 SNTAGT. V gave up 0 bases and J gave up 8 bases; unmatched junction bases: 6.

This clonotype was picked up many times. The J gene is TRBJ2-4, the V gene TRBV30; no firm D call. The CDR3 length is 13 residues. Germline assignment: CDR1 GTSNPN and CDR2 SVGIG (reference sequence). Deletions cut 3 bases from V and 6 bases from J, with 12 bases between. Here the CDR3 DNA reads TGTGCCTGGAGCTCCTTTAAGGGAAACATTCAGTACTTC. Translated: CAWSSFKGNIQYF.

This clonotype was seen a handful of times. The J gene is TRBJ2-7, the V gene TRBV20-1, with D maybe TRBD2 (6 bases). CDR3 length: 15 residues. Trimming cost V 1 base and J 5 bases, with 18 bases left between them. Germline CDR1 is DFQATT and CDR2 is SNEGSKA (reference sequence). The CDR3 spells CSARAIGTLQNEQYF. CDR3 in DNA: TGCAGTGCTAGAGCGATCGGGACTCTCCAAAACGAGCAGTACTTC.

The chain carries TRBV20-1 and TRBJ2-7; D may be TRBD1 or TRBD2 (6 bases each). Trimming took 0 bases from V and 7 from J, leaving 16 bases between them. Germline V gives CDR1 DFQATT, CDR2 SNEGSKA (reference sequence). The CDR3 length is 14 residues. In nucleotides, the CDR3 is TGCAGTGCTAGAGATCCGGACGGGGGCGTGGAGCAGTACTTC. As protein: CSARDPDGGVEQYF.

There are a few counts of this clonotype. The V and J genes are TRBV27 and TRBJ2-1; D gene unclear. CDR3 length equals 15 residues. Germline V CDR1 and CDR2: MNHEY, SMNVEV (reference sequence). V lost 4 bases and J 0 bases, leaving 10 bases between the germline ends. CDR3 in DNA: TGTGCCAGCAGTTCGGACCGAAGCTCCTACAATGAGCAGTTCTTC. This encodes CASSSDRSSYNEQFF.

This clonotype was counted many times. The V call is TRBV5-1, the J call TRBJ2-2, with TRBD1 matching 10 bases. CDR3 length equals 14 residues. CDR1 and CDR2 (germline): SGHRS, YFSETQ. V was pared by 4 bases and J by 6 bases, with 3 bases of the junction left unmatched. CDR3 bases: TGCGCCAGCAGCCGGGACAGGGGCCCCGGGGAGCTGTTTTTT. Amino acid sequence: CASSRDRGPGELFF.

Ten or more counts support this clonotype. The chain couples TRBV18 to TRBJ1-1; D possibly corresponds to TRBD1 (5 bases). The germline V gene encodes CDR1 KGHSH and CDR2 LQKENI. The CDR3 is 13 amino acids. V gave up 5 bases and J gave up 8 bases, with 15 bases separating them. This CDR3 reads CASSKGAGDEAFF. The CDR3 DNA reads as TGTGCCAGCTCAAAAGGGGCGGGGGACGAAGCTTTCTTT.

This chain links TRBV7-3 with TRBJ2-3; a weak D match, TRBD2 (6 bases). CDR1 is SGHTA and CDR2 is FQGTGA in the germline V gene. The V and J ends lost 4 bases and 1 base respectively, with 12 bases between them. CDR3 length: 15 residues. CDR3 amino acids: CASSWDSGGTDTQYF. CDR3 nucleotides: TGTGCCAGCAGCTGGGACTCCGGGGGCACAGATACGCAGTATTTT.

The gene calls are TRBV7-8 and TRBJ1-5; 9 positions agree with TRBD1. Losses at the gene ends were 5 bases for V and 0 bases for J; bases not matched to a gene: 11. This CDR3 region has 18 residues. Germline-derived CDR1 and CDR2 are SGHVS and FQNEAQ. The CDR3 reads CASSVRDRESYSNQPQHF. Written as DNA, the CDR3 is TGTGCCAGCAGCGTCCGGGACAGGGAATCTTATAGCAATCAGCCCCAGCATTTT.

This rearrangement joins TRBV27 to TRBJ2-7; D is uncertain. In germline, CDR1 is MNHEY, CDR2 SMNVEV (reference sequence). CDR3 length: 14 residues. The ends were cut back, 3 bases at V and 3 bases at J, with 12 bases in the middle. The CDR3 region has the DNA TGTGCCAGCAGTTTTAGTACGTACTGCTACGAGCAGTACTTC. This codes for CASSFSTYCYEQYF.

This clonotype was counted many times. This chain links TRBV20-1 with TRBJ2-1; 9 positions match TRBD2. In germline, CDR1 is DFQATT, CDR2 SNEGSKA (reference sequence). The CDR3 is 15 residues long. With 4 bases clipped from V and 5 bases from J, the junction kept 9 bases outside the gene matches. In nucleotides, the CDR3 is TGCAGTGCTATTCCAAAGCGGGAGGACCACAATGAGCAGTTCTTC. Its translation is CSAIPKREDHNEQFF.